This entry features one T cell receptor (beta chain) sequence. What it binds is unknown. Trimming cost V 2 bases and J 0 bases, with 14 bases left between them. Germline loops: CDR1 SGDLS, CDR2 YYNGEE. This CDR3 comprises 16 residues. A 5'RACE reaction primed in the constant segment made cDNA libraries of TCR alpha and TCR beta, and these carried sample barcodes and UMIs. TCRdb analysed the 5' RACE reads with MiXCR anew, one entry per CDR3 protein. Seen here are more than 300,000 distinct CDR3 sequences, about 20% observed once, and the top ten hold 20% to 25%. The sample is drawn from a study of T-cell memory formation after mild COVID-19. The study's findings and limits: CD4+ contracting clones lay mainly in CM and EM, CD8+ ones in EMRA. Memory cells collected pre-infection included some clones that later responded, suggesting cross-reactive memory joined. Clones that shrank (day 15 to 85) were balanced CD4/CD8, whereas later expanders leaned CD4+.

The receptor comes from a man between 18 and 35 years old who had mild COVID-19 (a few samples of this study predate the infection). Cell type and time point are not known. Sample: PBMCs or a T cell subset sorted from them (not recorded which). The V and J genes are TRBV9 and TRBJ1-1, with D possibly being TRBD1 (5 bases). The CDR3 region is CASSVQTGPLNTEAFF. DNA of the CDR3: TGTGCCAGCAGCGTTCAGACGGGACCTTTGAACACTGAAGCTTTCTTT.